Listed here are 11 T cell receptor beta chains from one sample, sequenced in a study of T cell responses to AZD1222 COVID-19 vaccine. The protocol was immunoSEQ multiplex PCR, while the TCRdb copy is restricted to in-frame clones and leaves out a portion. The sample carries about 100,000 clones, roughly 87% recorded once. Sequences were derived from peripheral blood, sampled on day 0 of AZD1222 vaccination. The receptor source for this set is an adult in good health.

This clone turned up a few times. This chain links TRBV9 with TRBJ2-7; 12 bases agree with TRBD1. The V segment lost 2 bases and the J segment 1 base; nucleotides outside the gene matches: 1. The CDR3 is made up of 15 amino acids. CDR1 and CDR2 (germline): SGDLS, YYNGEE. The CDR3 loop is CASSVGQGASYEQYF. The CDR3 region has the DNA TGTGCCAGCAGCGTGGGACAGGGGGCGTCCTACGAGCAGTACTTC. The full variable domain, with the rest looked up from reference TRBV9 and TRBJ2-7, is DSGVTQTPKHLITATGQRVTLRCSPRSGDLSVYWYQQSLDQGLQFLIQYYNGEERAKGNILERFSAQQFPDLHSELNLSSLELGDSALYFCASSVGQGASYEQYFGPGTRLTVT.

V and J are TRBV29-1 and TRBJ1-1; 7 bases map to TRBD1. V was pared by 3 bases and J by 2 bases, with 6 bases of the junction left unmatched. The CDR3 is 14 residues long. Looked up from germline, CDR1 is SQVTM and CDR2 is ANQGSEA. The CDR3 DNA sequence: TGCAGCGTTGACAGGGGGGGATATAACACTGAAGCTTTCTTT. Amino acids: CSVDRGGYNTEAFF. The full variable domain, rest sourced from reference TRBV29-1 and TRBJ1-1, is SAVISQKPSRDICQRGTSLTIQCQVDSQVTMMFWYRQQPGQSLTLIATANQGSEATYESGFVIDKFPISRPNLTFSTLTVSNMSPEDSSIYLCSVDRGGYNTEAFFGQGTRLTVV.

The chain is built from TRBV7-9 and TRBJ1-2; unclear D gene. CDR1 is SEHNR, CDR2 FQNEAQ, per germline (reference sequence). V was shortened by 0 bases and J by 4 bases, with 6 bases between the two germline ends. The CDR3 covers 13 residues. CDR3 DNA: TGTGCCAGCAGCTTAGCCAGGACCTATGGCTACACCTTC. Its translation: CASSLARTYGYTF.

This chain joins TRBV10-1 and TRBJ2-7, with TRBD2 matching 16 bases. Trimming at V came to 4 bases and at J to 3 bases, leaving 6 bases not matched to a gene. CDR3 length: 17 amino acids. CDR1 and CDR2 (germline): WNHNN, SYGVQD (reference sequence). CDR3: CASSGGLAGGPGYEQYF. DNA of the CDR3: TGCGCCAGCAGTGGGGGACTAGCGGGAGGGCCGGGCTACGAGCAGTACTTC.

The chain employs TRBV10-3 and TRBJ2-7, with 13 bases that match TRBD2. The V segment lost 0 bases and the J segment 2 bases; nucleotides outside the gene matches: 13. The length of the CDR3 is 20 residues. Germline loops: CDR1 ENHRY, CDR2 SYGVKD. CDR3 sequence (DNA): TGTGCCATCAGTGAGTCAGACGGCACCGGGACTAGCGGGAAGGCCTACGAGCAGTACTTC. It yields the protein CAISESDGTGTSGKAYEQYF.

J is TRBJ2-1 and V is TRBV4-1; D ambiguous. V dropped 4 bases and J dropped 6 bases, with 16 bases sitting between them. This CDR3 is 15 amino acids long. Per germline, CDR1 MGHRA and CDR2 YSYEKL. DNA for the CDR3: TGCGCCAGCAGCCGGTCGTGGGAATTAACCAATGAGCAGTTCTTC. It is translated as CASSRSWELTNEQFF.

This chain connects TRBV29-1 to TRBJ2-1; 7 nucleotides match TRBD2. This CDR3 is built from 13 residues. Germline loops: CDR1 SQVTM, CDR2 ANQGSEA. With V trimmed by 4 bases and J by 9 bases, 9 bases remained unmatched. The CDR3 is CSVAAGPGVEQFF. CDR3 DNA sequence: TGCAGCGTTGCAGCGGGACCTGGCGTTGAGCAGTTCTTC.

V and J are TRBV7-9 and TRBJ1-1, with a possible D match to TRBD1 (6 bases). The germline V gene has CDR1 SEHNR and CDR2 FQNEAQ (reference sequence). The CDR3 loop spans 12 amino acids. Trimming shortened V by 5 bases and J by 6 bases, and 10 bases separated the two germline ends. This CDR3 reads CASSTGTPEAFF. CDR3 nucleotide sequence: TGTGCCAGCAGCACCGGGACACCTGAAGCTTTCTTT.

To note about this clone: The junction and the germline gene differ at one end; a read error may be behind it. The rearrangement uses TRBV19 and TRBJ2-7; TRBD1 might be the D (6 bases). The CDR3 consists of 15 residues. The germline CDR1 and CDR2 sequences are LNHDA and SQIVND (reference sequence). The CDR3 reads CASSHIQGSSSEQYF. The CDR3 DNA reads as TGTGCCAGTAGCCATATACAGGGTTCCTCCTCCGAGCAGTACTTC.

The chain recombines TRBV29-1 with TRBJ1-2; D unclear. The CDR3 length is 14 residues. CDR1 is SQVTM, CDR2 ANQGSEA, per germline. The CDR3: CTVYEGEKAYGYTF. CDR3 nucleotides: TGCACCGTGTACGAGGGAGAAAAGGCCTATGGCTACACCTTC. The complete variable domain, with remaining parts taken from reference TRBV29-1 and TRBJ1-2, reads SAVISQKPSRDICQRGTSLTIQCQVDSQVTMMFWYRQQPGQSLTLIATANQGSEATYESGFVIDKFPISRPNLTFSTLTVSNMSPEDSSIYLCTVYEGEKAYGYTFGSGTRLTVV.

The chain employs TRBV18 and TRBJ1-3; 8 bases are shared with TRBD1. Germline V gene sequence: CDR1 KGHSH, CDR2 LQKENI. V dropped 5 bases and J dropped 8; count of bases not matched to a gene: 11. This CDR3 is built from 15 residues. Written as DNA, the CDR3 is TGTGCCAGCTCAGAGACTGACAGGGGCGGACACACCATATATTTT. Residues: CASSETDRGGHTIYF.